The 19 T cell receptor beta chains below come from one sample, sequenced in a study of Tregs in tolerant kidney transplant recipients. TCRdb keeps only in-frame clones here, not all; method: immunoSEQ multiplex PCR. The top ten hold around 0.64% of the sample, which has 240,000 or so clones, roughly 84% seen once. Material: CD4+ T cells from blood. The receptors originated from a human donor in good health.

The CDR3 DNA is TGTGCCAGCAGCTCGGGGGGCCGCACAGATACGCAGTATTTT. It encodes CASSSGGRTDTQYF. V is TRBV11-2 and J is TRBJ2-3; D may be TRBD2 (7 bases). The CDR3 totals 14 residues. Germline V gene lookup returns CDR1 SGHAT and CDR2 FQNNGV. V was cut by 4 bases and J by 1 base, with 9 bases left in between. The full variable domain, completed using reference TRBV11-2 and TRBJ2-3, is EAGVAQSPRYKIIEKRQSVAFWCNPISGHATLYWYQQILGQGPKLLIQFQNNGVVDDSQLPKDRFSAERLKGVDSTLKIQPAKLEDSAVYLCASSSGGRTDTQYFGPGTRLTVL.

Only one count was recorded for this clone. The chain's CDR3 is CASSAPRLPKPHNEQFF. CDR3 DNA: TGTGCCAGCAGCGCTCCACGACTCCCAAAGCCCCACAATGAGCAGTTCTTC. This chain links TRBV13 with TRBJ2-1; D call uncertain. CDR3 size: 17 residues. The V end lost 5 bases, the J end lost 5 bases, and 22 bases lay between the germline ends. CDR1 and CDR2 from the germline V gene are PRHDT and FYEKMQ (reference sequence).

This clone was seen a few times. The DNA for the CDR3 is TGTGCCAGCAGCAACCGGGACTATTACACCGGGGAGCTGTTTTTT. Its protein is CASSNRDYYTGELFF. The rearrangement uses TRBV11-1 and TRBJ2-2, with 7 nucleotides matching TRBD2. Per the germline V gene, CDR1 is SGHAT and CDR2 is FQDESV (reference sequence). The CDR3 runs 15 residues. V was clipped by 5 bases and J by 3 bases; unmatched bases: 6.

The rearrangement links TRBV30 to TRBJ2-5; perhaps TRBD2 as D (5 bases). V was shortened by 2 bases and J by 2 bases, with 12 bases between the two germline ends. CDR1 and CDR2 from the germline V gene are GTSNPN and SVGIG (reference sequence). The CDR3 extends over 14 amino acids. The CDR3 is CAWSSGGLQETQYF. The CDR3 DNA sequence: TGTGCCTGGAGTTCAGGCGGGTTACAAGAGACCCAGTACTTC.

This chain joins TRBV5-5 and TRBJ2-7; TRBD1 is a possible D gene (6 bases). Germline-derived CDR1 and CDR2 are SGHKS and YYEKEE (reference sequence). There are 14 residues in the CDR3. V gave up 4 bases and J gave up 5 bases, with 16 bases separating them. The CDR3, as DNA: TGTGCCAGCAGCCGTCTACCGCAGGGGAACGAGCAGTACTTC. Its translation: CASSRLPQGNEQYF.

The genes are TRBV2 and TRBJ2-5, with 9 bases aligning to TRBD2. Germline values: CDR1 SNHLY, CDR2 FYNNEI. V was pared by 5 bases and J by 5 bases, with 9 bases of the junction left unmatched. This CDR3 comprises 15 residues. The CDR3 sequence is CASSKERGVGETQYF. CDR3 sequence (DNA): TGTGCCAGCAGTAAGGAGCGGGGGGTAGGGGAGACCCAGTACTTC.

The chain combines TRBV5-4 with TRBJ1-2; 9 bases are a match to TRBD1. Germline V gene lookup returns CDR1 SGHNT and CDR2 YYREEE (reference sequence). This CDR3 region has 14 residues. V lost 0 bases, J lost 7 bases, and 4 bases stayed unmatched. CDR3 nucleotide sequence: TGTGCCAGCAGCTTGGTGGGGGACAGGGCTGGCTACACCTTC. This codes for CASSLVGDRAGYTF.

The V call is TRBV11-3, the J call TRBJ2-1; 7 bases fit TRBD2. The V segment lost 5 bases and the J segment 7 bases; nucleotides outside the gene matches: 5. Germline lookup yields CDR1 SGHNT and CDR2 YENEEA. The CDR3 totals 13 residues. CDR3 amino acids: CASSRPGGNEQFF. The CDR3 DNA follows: TGTGCCAGCAGCCGCCCGGGGGGAAATGAGCAGTTCTTC.

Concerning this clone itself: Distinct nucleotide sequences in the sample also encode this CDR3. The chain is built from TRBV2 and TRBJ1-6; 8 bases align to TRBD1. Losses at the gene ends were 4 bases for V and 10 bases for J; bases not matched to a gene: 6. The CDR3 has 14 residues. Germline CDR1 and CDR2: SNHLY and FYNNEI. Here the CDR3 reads CASSGRQGNSPLHF. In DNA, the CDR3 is TGTGCCAGCAGTGGAAGACAGGGGAACTCACCCCTCCACTTT.

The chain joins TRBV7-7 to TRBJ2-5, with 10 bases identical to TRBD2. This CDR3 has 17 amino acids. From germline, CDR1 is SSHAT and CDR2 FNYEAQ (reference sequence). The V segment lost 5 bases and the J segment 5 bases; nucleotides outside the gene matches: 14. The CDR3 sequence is CASSPHSGRITGETQYF. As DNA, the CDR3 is TGTGCCAGCAGCCCACATAGCGGGAGGATAACGGGGGAGACCCAGTACTTC.

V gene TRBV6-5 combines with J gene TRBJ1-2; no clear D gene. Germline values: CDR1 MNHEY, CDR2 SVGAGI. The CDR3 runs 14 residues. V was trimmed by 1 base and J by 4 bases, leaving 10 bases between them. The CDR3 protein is CASSYLQTPYGYTF. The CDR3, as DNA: TGTGCCAGCAGTTACTTACAGACCCCCTATGGCTACACCTTC.

The CDR3 here is CASSIGPPGTGVAQYF. CDR3 DNA: TGTGCCAGTAGTATAGGGCCCCCCGGGACCGGAGTTGCGCAGTACTTC. The V and J genes are TRBV19 and TRBJ2-7, with D perhaps TRBD1 or TRBD2 (5 bases each). CDR3 length: 16 residues. V lost 1 base and J lost 9, with 22 bases in between. Germline CDR1 reads LNHDA; CDR2 reads SQIVND (reference sequence).

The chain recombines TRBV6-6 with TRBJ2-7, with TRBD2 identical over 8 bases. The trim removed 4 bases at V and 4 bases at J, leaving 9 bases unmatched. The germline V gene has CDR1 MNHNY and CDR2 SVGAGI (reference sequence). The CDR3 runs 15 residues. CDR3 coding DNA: TGTGCCAGCAGTTCCCCGGGGGGGGCCAAATACGAGCAGTACTTC. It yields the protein CASSSPGGAKYEQYF.

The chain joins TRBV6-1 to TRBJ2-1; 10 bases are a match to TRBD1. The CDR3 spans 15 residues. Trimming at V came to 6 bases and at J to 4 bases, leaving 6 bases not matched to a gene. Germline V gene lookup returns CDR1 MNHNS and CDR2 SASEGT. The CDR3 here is CASSKDRGLYNEQFF. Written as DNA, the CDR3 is TGTGCCAGCAGCAAAGACAGGGGGCTTTACAATGAGCAGTTCTTC.

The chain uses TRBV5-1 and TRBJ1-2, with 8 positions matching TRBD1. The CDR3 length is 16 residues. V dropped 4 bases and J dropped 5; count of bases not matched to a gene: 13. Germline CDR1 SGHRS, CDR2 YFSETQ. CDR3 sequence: CASSGEGQGGRYGYTF. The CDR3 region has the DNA TGCGCCAGCAGCGGGGAAGGACAGGGTGGGCGGTATGGCTACACCTTC.

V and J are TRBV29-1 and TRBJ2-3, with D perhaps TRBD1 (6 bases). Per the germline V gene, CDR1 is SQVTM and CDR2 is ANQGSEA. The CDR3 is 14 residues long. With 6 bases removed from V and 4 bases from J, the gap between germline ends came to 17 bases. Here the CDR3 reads CSVLDSARSDTQYF. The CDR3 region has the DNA TGCAGCGTGCTGGACAGTGCCCGTTCAGATACGCAGTATTTT.

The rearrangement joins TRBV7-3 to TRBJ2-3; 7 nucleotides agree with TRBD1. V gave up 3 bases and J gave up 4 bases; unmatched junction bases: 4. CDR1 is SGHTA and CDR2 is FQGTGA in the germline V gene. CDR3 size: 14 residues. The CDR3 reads CASSLNQGADTQYF. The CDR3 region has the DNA TGTGCCAGCAGCTTGAACCAGGGGGCAGATACGCAGTATTTT.

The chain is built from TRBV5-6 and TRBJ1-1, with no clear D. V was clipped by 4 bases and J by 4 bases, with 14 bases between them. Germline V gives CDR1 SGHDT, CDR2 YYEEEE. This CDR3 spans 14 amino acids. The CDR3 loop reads CASSVRALFTEAFF. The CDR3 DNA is TGTGCCAGCAGCGTCCGGGCCCTGTTCACTGAAGCTTTCTTT.

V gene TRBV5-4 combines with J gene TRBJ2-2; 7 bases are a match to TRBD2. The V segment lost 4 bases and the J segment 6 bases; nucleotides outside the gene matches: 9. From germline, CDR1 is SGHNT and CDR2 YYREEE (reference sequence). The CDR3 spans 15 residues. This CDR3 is CASSLRSSGAGELFF. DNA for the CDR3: TGTGCCAGCAGCCTGAGGTCCAGCGGGGCCGGGGAGCTGTTTTTT.